This record covers a single T cell receptor beta chain. The antigen is undetermined. Using its own MiXCR run on the 5' RACE reads, TCRdb lists one record per CDR3 protein. The table has approximately 350,000 distinct CDR3 sequences, around 28% seen once. The data originate from a study of T-cell memory formation after mild COVID-19. Findings of the study overall: Contracting clones localized mainly to CM and EM when CD4+ and mainly to EMRA when CD8+.

This CDR3 has 16 amino acids. The trim removed 2 bases at V and 4 bases at J, leaving 7 bases unmatched. Looked up from germline, CDR1 is MNHNY and CDR2 is SVGAGI (reference sequence). V usage is TRBV6-6 and J usage is TRBJ2-5, with 10 bases matching TRBD1. Sequenced sample: PBMCs or a T cell subset sorted from them (not recorded which). The clonotype originates from an adult woman who had mild COVID-19 (a few samples of this study predate the infection). Cell type and time point are not known. CDR3 DNA sequence: TGTGCCAGCAGTTACCCCGGGACAGGGGATGGAGAGACCCAGTACTTC. Protein: CASSYPGTGDGETQYF.